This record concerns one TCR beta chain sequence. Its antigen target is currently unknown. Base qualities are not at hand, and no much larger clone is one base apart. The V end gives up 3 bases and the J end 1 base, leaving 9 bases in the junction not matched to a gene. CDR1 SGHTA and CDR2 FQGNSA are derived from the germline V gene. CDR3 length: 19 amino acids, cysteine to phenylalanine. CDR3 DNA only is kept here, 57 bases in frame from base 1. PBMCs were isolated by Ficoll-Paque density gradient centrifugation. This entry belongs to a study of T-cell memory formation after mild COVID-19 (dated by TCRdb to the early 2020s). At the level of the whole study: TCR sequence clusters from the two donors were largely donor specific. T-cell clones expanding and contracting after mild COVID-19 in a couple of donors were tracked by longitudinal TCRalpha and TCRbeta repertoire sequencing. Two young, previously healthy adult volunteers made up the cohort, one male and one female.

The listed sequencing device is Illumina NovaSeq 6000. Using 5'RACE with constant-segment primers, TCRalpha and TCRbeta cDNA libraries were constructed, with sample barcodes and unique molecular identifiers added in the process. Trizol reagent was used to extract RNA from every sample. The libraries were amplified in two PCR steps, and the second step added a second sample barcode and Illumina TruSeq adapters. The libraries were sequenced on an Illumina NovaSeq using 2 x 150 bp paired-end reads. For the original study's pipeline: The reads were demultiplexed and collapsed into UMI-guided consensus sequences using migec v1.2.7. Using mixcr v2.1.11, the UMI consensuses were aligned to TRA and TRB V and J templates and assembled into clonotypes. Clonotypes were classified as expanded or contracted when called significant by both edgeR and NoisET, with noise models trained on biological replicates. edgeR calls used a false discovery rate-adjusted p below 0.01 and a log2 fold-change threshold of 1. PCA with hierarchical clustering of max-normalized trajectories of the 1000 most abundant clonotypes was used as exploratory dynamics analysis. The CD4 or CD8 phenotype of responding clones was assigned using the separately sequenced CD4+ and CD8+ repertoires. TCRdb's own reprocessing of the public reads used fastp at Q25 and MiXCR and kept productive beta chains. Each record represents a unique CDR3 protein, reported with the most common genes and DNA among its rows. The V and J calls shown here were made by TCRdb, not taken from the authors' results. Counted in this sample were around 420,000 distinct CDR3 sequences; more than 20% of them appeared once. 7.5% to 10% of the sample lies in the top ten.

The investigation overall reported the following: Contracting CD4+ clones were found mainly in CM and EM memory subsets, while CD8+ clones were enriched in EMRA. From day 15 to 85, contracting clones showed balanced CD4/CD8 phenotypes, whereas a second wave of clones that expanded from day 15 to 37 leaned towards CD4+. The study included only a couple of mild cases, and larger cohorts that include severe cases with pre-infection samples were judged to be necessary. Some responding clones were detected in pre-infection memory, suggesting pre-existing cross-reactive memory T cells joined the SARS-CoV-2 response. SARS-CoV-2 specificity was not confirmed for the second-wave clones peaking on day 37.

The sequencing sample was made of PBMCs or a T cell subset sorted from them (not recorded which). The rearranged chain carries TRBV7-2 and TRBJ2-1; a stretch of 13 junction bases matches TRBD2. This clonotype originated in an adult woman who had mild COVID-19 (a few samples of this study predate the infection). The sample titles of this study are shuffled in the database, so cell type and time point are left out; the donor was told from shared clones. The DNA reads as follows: TGTGCCAGCAGCTTTGTGGGACTAGCGGGGCCTCCGTCCTACAATGAGCAGTTCTTC. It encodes CASSFVGLAGPPSYNEQFF.